Shown below are 20 T cell receptor beta chains from a single sample sequenced in a study of CD8+ T cells in alopecia areata. Treatment: oral pan-JAK inhibitor, 5-10 mg twice daily. After isolation, RNA underwent reverse transcription to generate cDNA as the sequencing template. Repertoires were generated with immunoSEQ multiplex PCR, while TCRdb's copy carries only in-frame clones and drops some. Of 170,000 or so clones detected, around three fifths appear once; the ten largest clones hold 0.91%. The specimen comprised CD4+ T cells sorted from blood, sampled at week 4, from a patient treated with tofacitinib. Source of these receptors: a human donor with alopecia areata.

V is TRBV6-5 and J is TRBJ1-1, with a possible D match to TRBD1 (5 bases). V gave up 6 bases and J gave up 3 bases, with 11 bases separating them. CDR1 and CDR2 (germline): MNHEY, SVGAGI. CDR3 length: 13 amino acids. CDR3 sequence: CASSRGTYTEAFF. CDR3 nucleotide sequence: TGTGCCAGCAGCCGGGGGACGTACACTGAAGCTTTCTTT.

The J gene is TRBJ2-5, the V gene TRBV10-1, with 8 bases fitting TRBD2. Germline lookup yields CDR1 WNHNN and CDR2 SYGVQD (reference sequence). The V gene end was trimmed by 6 bases and the J gene end by 1 base; junction bases not matched to a gene: 7. CDR3 length: 15 amino acids. The CDR3 spells CASRRAGARQETQYF. CDR3 DNA sequence: TGCGCCAGCAGGCGAGCGGGGGCCCGCCAAGAGACCCAGTACTTC.

This clone has more than one count but fewer than ten. V is TRBV25-1 and J is TRBJ1-3, with D possibly being TRBD1 (6 bases). V lost 2 bases and J lost 0, with 11 bases in between. Germline V gives CDR1 MGHDK, CDR2 SYGVNS. There are 16 residues in the CDR3. CDR3 protein: CASSEQGMSSGNTIYF. CDR3 bases: TGTGCCAGCAGTGAACAGGGGATGAGCTCTGGAAACACCATATATTTT.

The chain uses TRBV15 and TRBJ2-7, with a weak D call TRBD1 (5 bases). The CDR3 is 16 residues long. From germline, CDR1 is LNHNV and CDR2 YYDKDF (reference sequence). Trimming took off 1 base at V and 2 bases at J, with 15 bases between the two ends. The CDR3, as DNA: TGTGCCACCAGCAGAGTGATAACAGGTGATACCTACGAGCAGTACTTC. Its translation: CATSRVITGDTYEQYF.

The rearrangement uses TRBV6-1 and TRBJ1-2; no clear D gene. Germline V gives CDR1 MNHNS, CDR2 SASEGT. Trimming removed 3 bases at V and 4 bases at J, with 15 bases between. The CDR3 is 15 amino acids. The CDR3 here is CASSEPPPLGYGYTF. The DNA of the CDR3 is TGTGCCAGCAGTGAGCCTCCTCCACTCGGCTATGGCTACACCTTC.

This clone has only one observation. The chain employs TRBV7-2 and TRBJ1-5; 8 bases match TRBD1. This CDR3 contains 13 residues. The V and J ends lost 4 bases and 6 bases, in that order; junction bases with no gene match: 2. Germline V gene data show CDR1 as SGHTA and CDR2 as FQGNSA. CDR3 nucleotide sequence: TGTGCCAGCAGCTCAGGGACAGGTCAGCCCCAGCATTTT. Translated: CASSSGTGQPQHF.

This clone was seen once. The chain employs TRBV9 and TRBJ1-3; no definite D call. The CDR3 is made up of 12 amino acids. The V end lost 3 bases, the J end lost 7 bases, and 8 bases lay between the germline ends. Germline CDR1 SGDLS, CDR2 YYNGEE. In DNA, the CDR3 is TGTGCCAGCAGCGCAACCACGAACACCATATATTTT. It specifies CASSATTNTIYF.

The V and J genes are TRBV25-1 and TRBJ2-7; no reliable D call. CDR1 is MGHDK, CDR2 SYGVNS, per germline. The CDR3 is 10 residues long. Trimming cost V 10 bases and J 6 bases, with 10 bases left between them. The chain's CDR3 is CATWCCEQYF. The CDR3 DNA follows: TGTGCCACCTGGTGCTGCGAGCAGTACTTC.

The chain has TRBV11-2 and TRBJ2-7; D not certain. This CDR3 has 14 amino acids. V lost 2 bases to trimming and J lost 0 bases, with 8 bases between them. In germline, CDR1 is SGHAT, CDR2 FQNNGV. Here the CDR3 DNA reads TGTGCCAGCAGCTTACTCGCGGCCTCCTACGAGCAGTACTTC. Residues: CASSLLAASYEQYF.

The chain joins TRBV25-1 to TRBJ1-1; D might be TRBD1 (6 bases). The germline CDR1 and CDR2 sequences are MGHDK and SYGVNS. The V end was cut by 7 bases, the J end by 9 bases, with 15 bases between. This CDR3 contains 12 residues. The CDR3 nucleotides read TGTGCCAGCAATAACCGGGACACGAAAGCTTTCTTT. This codes for CASNNRDTKAFF.

The chain carries TRBV9 and TRBJ2-2, with 8 bases identical to TRBD2. Germline CDR1 is SGDLS and CDR2 is YYNGEE. Trimming at V came to 6 bases and at J to 9 bases, leaving 7 bases not matched to a gene. The CDR3 is made up of 13 amino acids. The CDR3 loop is CASMGLGPRELFF. DNA of the CDR3: TGTGCCAGCATGGGACTAGGGCCACGGGAGCTGTTTTTT.

The chain is built from TRBV30 and TRBJ1-2; 8 bases align to TRBD1. Germline-derived CDR1 and CDR2 are GTSNPN and SVGIG (reference sequence). V trimming: 0 bases; J trimming: 3 bases; junction bases outside the gene matches: 3. This CDR3 region has 14 residues. The CDR3 region is CAWSVGQGYYGYTF. The CDR3 bases are TGTGCCTGGAGTGTAGGACAGGGATACTATGGCTACACCTTC.

The table lists this clone with a count of one. V gene TRBV29-1 combines with J gene TRBJ1-5, with D possibly TRBD1 on 5 matching bases. The CDR3 contains 13 residues. Trimming left V 7 bases short and J 5 bases short, with 15 bases between. Looked up from germline, CDR1 is SQVTM and CDR2 is ANQGSEA. Here the CDR3 DNA reads TGCAGCGCTAGCGAGGGGCGAGATCAGCCCCAGCATTTT. Translated, it gives CSASEGRDQPQHF. The entire variable domain, with the rest obtained from reference TRBV29-1 and TRBJ1-5, is as follows: SAVISQKPSRDICQRGTSLTIQCQVDSQVTMMFWYRQQPGQSLTLIATANQGSEATYESGFVIDKFPISRPNLTFSTLTVSNMSPEDSSIYLCSASEGRDQPQHFGDGTRLSIL.

The V call is TRBV30, the J call TRBJ1-4, with 7 bases fitting TRBD1. The junction had 8 bases not matched to a gene; V was cut back by 2 bases and J by 5 bases. The CDR3 loop spans 15 amino acids. Germline CDR1 GTSNPN, CDR2 SVGIG (reference sequence). The CDR3 DNA is TGTGCCTGGAGTTCCTACAGGGGCGGGAATGAAAAACTGTTTTTT. Translation: CAWSSYRGGNEKLFF.

The chain recombines TRBV6-5 with TRBJ2-3; D unresolved. With 2 bases removed from V and 2 bases from J, the gap between germline ends came to 8 bases. Germline CDR1 and CDR2: MNHEY and SVGAGI. The CDR3 spans 14 residues. The CDR3 loop is CASSYGMITDTQYF. CDR3 nucleotide sequence: TGTGCCAGCAGTTACGGAATGATCACAGATACGCAGTATTTT.

This clone was picked up a small number of times. The V call is TRBV18, the J call TRBJ1-2; unclear D gene. CDR3 length equals 14 residues. Trimming stripped 3 bases from V and 4 bases from J, with 12 bases between. The germline V gene encodes CDR1 KGHSH and CDR2 LQKENI. In nucleotides, the CDR3 is TGTGCCAGCTCACCGCCGGAAGACGGCTATGGCTACACCTTC. Translated: CASSPPEDGYGYTF.

Of note for this clone: The same CDR3 can be traced to other DNA sequences in this sample. The chain recombines TRBV29-1 with TRBJ2-2; possibly TRBD2 for D (5 bases). The germline V gene has CDR1 SQVTM and CDR2 ANQGSEA. This CDR3 region has 13 residues. The V end lost 3 bases, the J end lost 1 base, and 6 bases lay between the germline ends. CDR3 DNA: TGCAGCGTTGACGAGGGGAACACCGGGGAGCTGTTTTTT. This sequence encodes CSVDEGNTGELFF.

The rearrangement uses TRBV27 and TRBJ1-1; D call uncertain. Trimming shortened V by 8 bases and J by 11 bases, and 18 bases separated the two germline ends. Germline V gene lookup returns CDR1 MNHEY and CDR2 SMNVEV (reference sequence). The CDR3 is 12 amino acids. The chain's CDR3 is CASLSTWGKAFF. As DNA, the CDR3 is TGTGCCAGCCTTTCGACGTGGGGAAAGGCTTTCTTT.

To note about this clone: This specimen includes other DNA sequences encoding the same CDR3. J is TRBJ2-1 and V is TRBV29-1; D is unresolved. The CDR3 extends over 10 amino acids. V shed 4 bases and J shed 3 bases, with 1 base lying between them. Germline V lookup: CDR1 SQVTM, CDR2 ANQGSEA. The CDR3 loop reads CSVGYNEQFF. The DNA of the CDR3 is TGCAGCGTTGGCTACAATGAGCAGTTCTTC.

The V and J genes are TRBV18 and TRBJ2-7, with D uncertain. This CDR3 contains 13 residues. V gave up 2 bases and J gave up 3 bases, with 8 bases separating them. CDR1 and CDR2 from the germline V gene are KGHSH and LQKENI. The CDR3: CASSPNSIYEQYF. The CDR3 nucleotides are TGTGCCAGCTCACCAAACAGTATCTACGAGCAGTACTTC.